The 18 T cell receptor beta chains in this list originate from one sample, sequenced in a study of cytomegalovirus exposure and HLA in healthy donors. Use of 60 Vbeta and 13 Jbeta primers characterized the PCR. Measured with immunoSEQ multiplex PCR; TCRdb has only the in-frame clones, and not every one. This sample has around 210,000 clones, with roughly 84% found just once. The sequenced material came from PBMCs. The receptors derive from a girl aged 2 to 10 in good health and CMV-seronegative.

This chain connects TRBV5-5 to TRBJ1-1; D gene unclear. Germline CDR1 reads SGHKS; CDR2 reads YYEKEE (reference sequence). The CDR3 sequence is 14 residues long. Trimming took 4 bases from V and 3 from J, leaving 13 bases between them. The CDR3 sequence: CASSGVGRDTEAFF. In nucleotides, the CDR3 is TGTGCCAGCAGCGGCGTGGGGAGGGACACTGAAGCTTTCTTT.

V usage is TRBV27 and J usage is TRBJ2-7, with D tentatively TRBD1 (6 bases). Germline assignment: CDR1 MNHEY and CDR2 SMNVEV (reference sequence). V dropped 2 bases and J dropped 1 base, with 12 bases sitting between them. The CDR3 runs 15 residues. The CDR3 loop reads CASSLGQLGSYEQYF. In nucleotides, the CDR3 is TGTGCCAGCAGTTTAGGACAGCTGGGGTCCTACGAGCAGTACTTC.

This clone was seen only once. This chain connects TRBV11-2 to TRBJ1-2, with D unclear. The germline V gene has CDR1 SGHAT and CDR2 FQNNGV. There are 13 residues in the CDR3. V was clipped by 5 bases and J by 5 bases, with 12 bases between them. CDR3 nucleotide sequence: TGTGCCAGCAGCCCCCGGGTGCTATATGGCTACACCTTC. Its protein product is CASSPRVLYGYTF.

The chain combines TRBV7-9 with TRBJ2-3; the D gene is possibly TRBD2 (5 bases). Trimming stripped 0 bases from V and 2 bases from J, with 9 bases between. CDR1 and CDR2 (germline): SEHNR, FQNEAQ (reference sequence). The CDR3 totals 15 residues. The CDR3, as DNA: TGTGCCAGCAGCTTAGCGGAGGTACTCACAGATACGCAGTATTTT. Its translation: CASSLAEVLTDTQYF.

The chain couples TRBV5-1 to TRBJ2-1; D unclear. Germline assignment: CDR1 SGHRS and CDR2 YFSETQ. Trimming removed 2 bases at V and 7 bases at J, with 7 bases between. The CDR3 has 12 amino acids. The CDR3 here is CASSFGENEQFF. CDR3 bases: TGCGCCAGCAGCTTTGGAGAAAATGAGCAGTTCTTC.

This clone was seen a handful of times. The J gene is TRBJ2-1, the V gene TRBV4-1, with 11 bases matching TRBD2. The CDR3 sequence is 17 residues long. Looked up from germline, CDR1 is MGHRA and CDR2 is YSYEKL. V was pared by 1 base and J by 1 base, with 3 bases of the junction left unmatched. The CDR3 reads CASSQVLAGVSYNEQFF. In DNA, the CDR3 is TGCGCCAGCAGCCAAGTACTAGCGGGAGTATCCTACAATGAGCAGTTCTTC.

A note on this clone: Different DNA sequences within this sample yield the same CDR3. The chain uses TRBV5-4 and TRBJ1-5; D unresolved. The CDR3 spans 13 residues. Germline values: CDR1 SGHNT, CDR2 YYREEE (reference sequence). V was clipped by 4 bases and J by 0 bases, with 5 bases between them. Here the CDR3 reads CASSTGSNQPQHF. The CDR3 DNA reads TGTGCCAGCAGCACGGGTAGCAATCAGCCCCAGCATTTT.

The chain combines TRBV6-1 with TRBJ2-5; TRBD2 matches at 9 bases. Germline loops: CDR1 MNHNS, CDR2 SASEGT. The CDR3 length is 13 residues. V lost 11 bases and J lost 5; bases outside the gene matches: 9. The CDR3 region is CALAGGPAETQYF. The CDR3 region has the DNA TGTGCCTTGGCGGGAGGGCCCGCGGAGACCCAGTACTTC.

The V call is TRBV7-3, the J call TRBJ1-1, with a tentative D call TRBD1 (6 bases). CDR1 SGHTA and CDR2 FQGTGA come from the germline V gene. CDR3 length equals 13 residues. V was shortened by 2 bases and J by 8 bases, with 12 bases between the two germline ends. CDR3 region: CASSLGTTGEAFF. DNA of the CDR3: TGTGCCAGCAGCTTAGGGACGACAGGCGAAGCTTTCTTT. The full variable domain, with the rest looked up from reference TRBV7-3 and TRBJ1-1, is GAGVSQTPSNKVTEKGKYVELRCDPISGHTALYWYRQSLGQGPEFLIYFQGTGAADDSGLPNDRFFAVRPEGSVSTLKIQRTERGDSAVYLCASSLGTTGEAFFGQGTRLTVV.

J is TRBJ2-2 and V is TRBV4-2, with 10 bases fitting TRBD2. Germline values: CDR1 LGHNA, CDR2 YNFKEQ. CDR3 length equals 16 residues. The J segment lost 6 bases and the V segment lost 0 bases, leaving 4 bases of the junction unmatched. CDR3 nucleotides: TGTGCCAGCAGCCAAGATTTGCTAGCGGGAGCCGGGGAGCTGTTTTTT. Encoded protein: CASSQDLLAGAGELFF.

This rearrangement joins TRBV7-9 to TRBJ2-2; D call uncertain. Germline V gene sequence: CDR1 SEHNR, CDR2 FQNEAQ (reference sequence). V was shortened by 5 bases and J by 4 bases, with 8 bases between the two germline ends. The CDR3 loop spans 13 amino acids. CDR3 protein: CASSPPLTGELFF. The CDR3 coding sequence is TGTGCCAGCAGCCCTCCCCTCACCGGGGAGCTGTTTTTT.

This chain connects TRBV19 to TRBJ1-5, with D perhaps TRBD1 (5 bases). CDR1 is LNHDA and CDR2 is SQIVND in the germline V gene (reference sequence). Between the trimmed V and J ends, which lost 5 bases and 5 bases, there was a span of 13 bases. This CDR3 is 14 amino acids long. The CDR3 nucleotides read TGTGCCAGTAGTCCTAGGGGTGCGTATCAGCCCCAGCATTTT. Its translation: CASSPRGAYQPQHF. The full variable domain, completed using reference TRBV19 and TRBJ1-5, is DGGITQSPKYLFRKEGQNVTLSCEQNLNHDAMYWYRQDPGQGLRLIYYSQIVNDFQKGDIAEGYSVSREKKESFPLTVTSAQKNPTAFYLCASSPRGAYQPQHFGDGTRLSIL.

The gene calls are TRBV6-1 and TRBJ1-2, with TRBD1 as a possible D gene (6 bases). CDR1 is MNHNS, CDR2 SASEGT, per germline. The CDR3 consists of 13 residues. V was pared by 3 bases and J by 6 bases, with 11 bases between. CDR3 in amino acids: CASSEAGADGYTF. In DNA form, the CDR3 reads TGTGCCAGCAGTGAGGCGGGGGCGGATGGCTACACCTTC.

The chain employs TRBV15 and TRBJ2-1; possible D gene TRBD2, 6 bases. Germline CDR1 is LNHNV and CDR2 is YYDKDF (reference sequence). This CDR3 comprises 16 residues. V was trimmed by 3 bases and J by 6 bases, leaving 18 bases between them. The CDR3 bases are TGTGCCACCAGCAGGCGCGCCAGGGCGGGGTCCAATGAGCAGTTCTTC. Amino acids: CATSRRARAGSNEQFF.

The chain has TRBV7-3 and TRBJ1-1, with D possibly TRBD1 on 5 matching bases. Trimming took 1 base from V and 2 from J, leaving 14 bases between them. The CDR3 extends over 16 amino acids. Germline CDR1 is SGHTA and CDR2 is FQGTGA. The CDR3: CASSLNPGRDNTEAFF. DNA for the CDR3: TGTGCCAGCAGCTTAAATCCAGGGAGGGACAACACTGAAGCTTTCTTT.

The chain has TRBV18 and TRBJ2-7; the D gene is possibly TRBD1 (6 bases). The CDR3 spans 16 residues. The germline V and J ends were trimmed by 5 bases and 0 bases, with 17 bases remaining between them. Germline V gene lookup returns CDR1 KGHSH and CDR2 LQKENI. CDR3 residues: CASSALQGLSSYEQYF. The DNA of the CDR3 is TGTGCCAGCTCAGCCTTACAGGGCCTGAGCTCCTACGAGCAGTACTTC.

The J gene is TRBJ1-2, the V gene TRBV28, with D perhaps matching TRBD1 (6 bases). This CDR3 spans 13 amino acids. The germline V and J ends were trimmed by 7 bases and 2 bases, with 11 bases remaining between them. Germline CDR1 reads MDHEN; CDR2 reads SYDVKM. CDR3 loop: CASKETGNYGYTF. Here the CDR3 DNA reads TGTGCCAGCAAAGAGACAGGAAACTATGGCTACACCTTC.

The chain recombines TRBV21-1 with TRBJ2-5; the table's TRBD2 call for D was not verified on the DNA. TRBV21-1 is a documented pseudogene. This CDR3 is built from 17 residues. The CDR3 region is CASRKWCSGGRKETQYF. DNA of the CDR3: TGTGCCAGCAGGAAATGGTGTTCCGGAGGCAGAAAAGAGACCCAGTACTTC.